A single sample is the source of the 17 T cell receptor beta chains below, sequenced in a study of OX40 agonist ivuxolimab in advanced cancers. TCRdb keeps only in-frame clones here, not all; method: immunoSEQ multiplex PCR. The sample consists of some 77,000 clones, over 80% of them appearing once. Sample: CD4+ or CD8+ T cells sorted from blood, taken in a trial of the OX40 agonist ivuxolimab. The source of these receptors is an adult with an advanced solid tumor such as melanoma, head and neck, liver or kidney cancer.

The chain recombines TRBV25-1 with TRBJ2-2, with 8 bases fitting TRBD1. The germline gives CDR1 MGHDK, CDR2 SYGVNS. The CDR3 has 13 amino acids. CDR3 in DNA: TGTGCAGCCCGGGACAGGTTCGCCGGGGAGCTGTTTTTT. This sequence encodes CAARDRFAGELFF. The whole variable domain, filled in from reference TRBV25-1 and TRBJ2-2, reads EADIYQTPRYLVIGTGKKITLECSQTMGHDKMYWYQQDPGMELHLIHYSYGVNSTEKGDLSSESTVSRIRTEHFPLTLESARPSHTSQYLCAARDRFAGELFFGEGSRLTVL.

The V gene is TRBV6-5, the J gene TRBJ1-5; no firm D call. Germline-derived CDR1 and CDR2 are MNHEY and SVGAGI. The V end was cut by 0 bases, the J end by 5 bases, with 8 bases between. This CDR3 region has 14 residues. In DNA, the CDR3 is TGTGCCAGCAGTTACTCATTCCCGGATCAGCCCCAGCATTTT. It encodes CASSYSFPDQPQHF.

The rearrangement uses TRBV6-5 and TRBJ1-6; 8 bases map to TRBD1. V lost 4 bases to trimming and J lost 8 bases; unmatched junction nucleotides: 4. Per the germline V gene, CDR1 is MNHEY and CDR2 is SVGAGI. The CDR3 consists of 14 residues. As DNA, the CDR3 is TGTGCCAGCAGTTTAGACAGGGGCGATTCACCCCTCCACTTT. Its translation is CASSLDRGDSPLHF.

This clone has more than one count but fewer than ten. The V gene is TRBV5-1, the J gene TRBJ2-3; D not certain. The CDR3 is 12 residues long. Trimming cost V 1 base and J 2 bases, with 2 bases left between them. Germline CDR1 reads SGHRS; CDR2 reads YFSETQ. CDR3 amino acids: CASSLNTDTQYF. In DNA form, the CDR3 reads TGCGCCAGCAGCTTGAACACAGATACGCAGTATTTT.

V is TRBV28 and J is TRBJ2-5; D perhaps matches TRBD2 (6 bases). This CDR3 contains 14 residues. Trimming removed 4 bases from V and 1 base from J, with 10 bases in between. From germline, CDR1 is MDHEN and CDR2 SYDVKM. The CDR3 protein is CASSSQEGQETQYF. The DNA for the CDR3 is TGTGCCAGCAGTTCACAGGAGGGCCAAGAGACCCAGTACTTC.

This chain joins TRBV5-1 and TRBJ1-5, with D possibly TRBD1 on 5 matching bases. The CDR3 totals 16 residues. Germline V gene data show CDR1 as SGHRS and CDR2 as YFSETQ. Trimming cost V 4 bases and J 3 bases, with 17 bases left between them. The CDR3 sequence: CASSTGPLGTNQPQHF. As DNA, the CDR3 is TGCGCCAGCAGCACCGGTCCCCTGGGGACCAATCAGCCCCAGCATTTT.

V gene TRBV5-1 combines with J gene TRBJ2-7, with TRBD2 as a possible D gene (6 bases). Germline CDR1 and CDR2: SGHRS and YFSETQ. The CDR3 covers 12 residues. Deletions cut 4 bases from V and 5 bases from J, with 10 bases between. CDR3 DNA: TGCGCCAGCAGCCACCCGGGAGACGAGCAGTACTTC. It yields the protein CASSHPGDEQYF. Full variable domain (remainder filled in from reference TRBV5-1 and TRBJ2-7): KAGVTQTPRYLIKTRGQQVTLSCSPISGHRSVSWYQQTPGQGLQFLFEYFSETQRNKGNFPGRFSGRQFSNSRSEMNVSTLELGDSALYLCASSHPGDEQYFGPGTRLTVT.

The chain uses TRBV29-1 and TRBJ2-7, with D maybe TRBD1 (6 bases). The germline V gene encodes CDR1 SQVTM and CDR2 ANQGSEA. The germline V and J ends were trimmed by 6 bases and 6 bases, with 21 bases remaining between them. The CDR3 runs to 14 residues. Written as DNA, the CDR3 is TGCAGCGTCAGGACAGCCGGCGGAGAGGGCGAGCAGTACTTC. Residues: CSVRTAGGEGEQYF.

The chain combines TRBV7-2 with TRBJ2-7, with 11 bases identical to TRBD2. Germline V gives CDR1 SGHTA, CDR2 FQGNSA. Trimming took 5 bases from V and 3 from J; bases not matched to a gene: 3. The CDR3 spans 14 residues. The DNA for the CDR3 is TGTGCCAGCAGCCGTACTAGCGGGAGCTACGAGCAGTACTTC. Its translation: CASSRTSGSYEQYF.

The chain couples TRBV6-5 to TRBJ2-5; tentative D call: TRBD2 (5 bases). The CDR3 has 15 amino acids. Trimming left V 0 bases short and J 4 bases short, with 12 bases between. CDR1 MNHEY and CDR2 SVGAGI come from the germline V gene. The CDR3 DNA reads as TGTGCCAGCAGTTACTCGTTCGGGGAACGAGAGACCCAGTACTTC. Translating it yields CASSYSFGERETQYF.

The chain links TRBV19 to TRBJ2-5; 7 bases are shared with TRBD1. With V trimmed by 8 bases and J by 1 base, 4 bases remained unmatched. This CDR3 contains 13 residues. The germline gives CDR1 LNHDA, CDR2 SQIVND (reference sequence). CDR3 protein: CASARTGQETQYF. CDR3 sequence (DNA): TGTGCCAGTGCGAGGACAGGCCAAGAGACCCAGTACTTC.

In this sample, this clone turned up once. V is TRBV12-1 and J is TRBJ1-5. TRBV12-1 is noted as a pseudogene. The CDR3 runs to 12 residues. CDR3 DNA sequence: TGTGCCAGCAGCTTTTCGGGTCAGCCCCAGCATTTT. Amino acids: CASSFSGQPQHF.

The chain carries TRBV7-3 and TRBJ1-1, with TRBD1 as a possible D gene (5 bases). CDR3 length: 13 residues. Trimming cost V 5 bases and J 1 base, with 8 bases left between them. From germline, CDR1 is SGHTA and CDR2 FQGTGA. CDR3 region: CASSTGTNTEAFF. CDR3 DNA: TGTGCCAGCAGCACCGGGACGAACACTGAAGCTTTCTTT.

The chain combines TRBV7-6 with TRBJ1-5, with D perhaps TRBD1 (5 bases). CDR1 SGHVS and CDR2 FNYEAQ come from the germline V gene. Trimming cost V 5 bases and J 1 base, with 21 bases left between them. This CDR3 comprises 18 residues. The CDR3 DNA follows: TGTGCCAGCAGCCCTCGGGCAGGGTCCCTCCCAAGCAATCAGCCCCAGCATTTT. Translated: CASSPRAGSLPSNQPQHF.

The chain uses TRBV15 and TRBJ1-5, with D unclear. Germline assignment: CDR1 LNHNV and CDR2 YYDKDF (reference sequence). The CDR3 is 15 amino acids. The V gene lost 1 base and the J gene lost 1 base, with 8 bases spanning the gap. The CDR3 nucleotides are TGTGCCACCAGCAGAGCCGGGTTCAGCAATCAGCCCCAGCATTTT. It is translated as CATSRAGFSNQPQHF.

The gene calls are TRBV29-1 and TRBJ2-3; 10 positions agree with TRBD2. V dropped 2 bases and J dropped 3; count of bases not matched to a gene: 2. CDR3 length equals 14 residues. The germline V gene encodes CDR1 SQVTM and CDR2 ANQGSEA. CDR3 sequence (DNA): TGCAGCGTTGAATCTAGCGGGAGAACAGATACGCAGTATTTT. This translates into CSVESSGRTDTQYF.

V usage is TRBV28 and J usage is TRBJ2-3, with 13 bases matching TRBD2. The CDR3 has 16 amino acids. Germline CDR1 reads MDHEN; CDR2 reads SYDVKM. Trimming cost V 3 bases and J 7 bases; bases outside gene matches: 7. Here the CDR3 reads CASSFVTSGRGNTQYF. CDR3 DNA: TGTGCCAGCAGTTTCGTTACTAGCGGGAGGGGAAATACGCAGTATTTT.